These 14 T cell receptor beta chains were sequenced from one sample in a study of shared clonotypes between healthy human individuals. Sequencing was performed with immunoSEQ multiplex PCR; in TCRdb, only in-frame clones are kept and a portion is missing. The repertoire has fewer than 2.5 million clones, approximately 93% of them found once; the top ten carry roughly 0.36%. The sample taken for sequencing was naive CD4+ T cells from PBMCs. The subset here: CD45RA+ positively selected. These receptors were obtained from a young man in good health. Some clones in this sample may be carry-over from other donors' samples.

This clone was detected once. The rearrangement uses TRBV7-9 and TRBJ2-7; no firm D call. V was trimmed by 5 bases and J by 2 bases, leaving 16 bases between them. This CDR3 is built from 15 residues. In germline, CDR1 is SEHNR, CDR2 FQNEAQ (reference sequence). Here the CDR3 DNA reads TGTGCCAGCAGCCTTTTTAGTTCAGCCCCCTACGAGCAGTACTTC. Amino acid sequence: CASSLFSSAPYEQYF.

The rearrangement joins TRBV28 to TRBJ1-5, with a tentative D call TRBD1 (5 bases). V shed 10 bases and J shed 6 bases, with 13 bases lying between them. The CDR3 runs to 12 residues. The V gene's germline CDR1 is MDHEN and CDR2 SYDVKM. In DNA form, the CDR3 reads TGTGCCACCCGGTGGGGGAGTCAGCCCCAGCATTTT. This gives the protein CATRWGSQPQHF.

Only a few counts were recorded for this clone. The CDR3 loop is CASSQDRTGQNTEAFF. The CDR3 DNA follows: TGTGCCAGCAGCCAAGACAGGACAGGTCAGAACACTGAAGCTTTCTTT. The chain couples TRBV14 to TRBJ1-1, with 7 bases matching TRBD1. Germline CDR1 is SGHDN and CDR2 is FVKESK. The CDR3 is 16 amino acids. Trimming took 0 bases from V and 1 from J; bases not matched to a gene: 5.

As concerns this clone: The sample has other DNA sequences that encode this CDR3 too. The chain has TRBV7-6 and TRBJ2-5; D not certain. Per the germline V gene, CDR1 is SGHVS and CDR2 is FNYEAQ. The CDR3 has 11 amino acids. The V gene lost 8 bases and the J gene lost 2 bases, with 6 bases spanning the gap. The CDR3 sequence is CASRVQETQYF. In nucleotides, the CDR3 is TGTGCCAGCCGAGTACAAGAGACCCAGTACTTC. Full variable domain (rest looked up from reference TRBV7-6 and TRBJ2-5): GAGVSQSPRYKVTKRGQDVALRCDPISGHVSLYWYRQALGQGPEFLTYFNYEAQQDKSGLPNDRFSAERPEGSISTLTIQRTEQRDSAMYRCASRVQETQYFGPGTRLLVL.

This clone was recorded only once. The chain joins TRBV27 to TRBJ2-1; 10 bases map to TRBD1. CDR1 is MNHEY and CDR2 is SMNVEV in the germline V gene (reference sequence). With 2 bases clipped from V and 7 bases from J, the junction kept 8 bases outside the gene matches. CDR3 length: 16 amino acids. The DNA of the CDR3 is TGTGCCAGCAGTTTACCACGGGACAGGGGAGGAAATGAGCAGTTCTTC. Translation gives CASSLPRDRGGNEQFF.

V gene TRBV27 combines with J gene TRBJ2-1; D possibly matches TRBD1 or TRBD2 (5 bases each). This CDR3 spans 14 amino acids. The germline V gene has CDR1 MNHEY and CDR2 SMNVEV (reference sequence). V dropped 5 bases and J dropped 2 bases, with 10 bases sitting between them. The CDR3 DNA sequence: TGTGCCAGCAGTAGAACGGGACCCTACAATGAGCAGTTCTTC. Protein: CASSRTGPYNEQFF.

About this clone itself: Other DNA sequences in this specimen translate into the identical CDR3. The genes are TRBV7-3 and TRBJ2-7; 7 bases match TRBD1. This CDR3 is built from 13 residues. V trimming: 5 bases; J trimming: 3 bases; junction bases outside the gene matches: 4. CDR1 and CDR2 from the germline V gene are SGHTA and FQGTGA. The chain's CDR3 is CASSVAGGYEQYF. DNA for the CDR3: TGTGCCAGCAGCGTTGCAGGGGGCTACGAGCAGTACTTC.

V usage is TRBV13 and J usage is TRBJ2-7; TRBD1 or TRBD2 may be the D gene (7 bases each). Per germline, CDR1 PRHDT and CDR2 FYEKMQ (reference sequence). The CDR3 sequence is 15 residues long. V was clipped by 2 bases and J by 3 bases, with 14 bases between them. As DNA, the CDR3 is TGTGCCAGCAGCTTAAGCAGGGGGGGCTACTACGAGCAGTACTTC. Protein product: CASSLSRGGYYEQYF. The entire variable domain, with the rest obtained from reference TRBV13 and TRBJ2-7, is as follows: AAGVIQSPRHLIKEKRETATLKCYPIPRHDTVYWYQQGPGQDPQFLISFYEKMQSDKGSIPDRFSAQQFSDYHSELNMSSLELGDSALYFCASSLSRGGYYEQYFGPGTRLTVT.

This chain connects TRBV28 to TRBJ2-7, with 7 bases matching TRBD1. Germline-derived CDR1 and CDR2 are MDHEN and SYDVKM. The V and J ends lost 1 base and 0 bases, in that order; junction bases with no gene match: 30. The CDR3 runs 24 residues. CDR3 nucleotides: TGTGCCAGCAGTTTATTTTGGGGATTCCGGTTTCAGGGGGAACAGGCCCAACACTCCTACGAGCAGTACTTC. Residues: CASSLFWGFRFQGEQAQHSYEQYF.

The gene calls are TRBV29-1 and TRBJ1-2; D is ambiguous. The V end was cut by 7 bases, the J end by 4 bases, with 10 bases between. This CDR3 is built from 11 residues. Germline CDR1 and CDR2: SQVTM and ANQGSEA. DNA of the CDR3: TGCAGCGGCCGTCTCGGCTATGGCTACACCTTC. Amino acids: CSGRLGYGYTF.

The chain is built from TRBV29-1 and TRBJ1-1; D is perhaps TRBD1 (6 bases). V lost 6 bases and J 3 bases, leaving 14 bases between the germline ends. This CDR3 has 13 amino acids. Germline loops: CDR1 SQVTM, CDR2 ANQGSEA. The CDR3 region has the DNA TGCAGCGTCGCGGACAGCCAGTACACTGAAGCTTTCTTT. Its translation is CSVADSQYTEAFF.

This rearrangement joins TRBV6-4 to TRBJ1-2; D unresolved. The CDR3 spans 17 residues. Germline V CDR1 and CDR2: MRHNA, SNTAGT. V was pared by 5 bases and J by 5 bases, with 24 bases between. The CDR3 sequence is CASSHDGHLEGSYGYTF. CDR3 DNA: TGTGCCAGCAGTCACGACGGGCACCTCGAGGGATCTTATGGCTACACCTTC.

This clone was detected once. This sequence joins TRBV18 and TRBJ2-1, with 7 bases matching TRBD2. Germline CDR1 reads KGHSH; CDR2 reads LQKENI. CDR3 size: 16 residues. V lost 2 bases, J lost 2 bases, and 6 bases stayed unmatched. The CDR3 DNA is TGTGCCAGCTCACCAGTCTTCAGCGGGGCCTACAATGAGCAGTTCTTC. It translates to CASSPVFSGAYNEQFF. The variable domain in full, completed from reference TRBV18 and TRBJ2-1, reads NAGVMQNPRHLVRRRGQEARLRCSPMKGHSHVYWYRQLPEEGLKFMVYLQKENIIDESGMPKERFSAEFPKEGPSILRIQQVVRGDSAAYFCASSPVFSGAYNEQFFGPGTRLTVL.

The gene calls are TRBV6-5 and TRBJ2-7, with D maybe TRBD2 (5 bases). The CDR3 runs to 15 residues. Germline loops: CDR1 MNHEY, CDR2 SVGAGI. The V end was cut by 6 bases, the J end by 2 bases, with 17 bases between. The CDR3 region has the DNA TGTGCCAGCAGCCTGGGAGCTCCTGTGACCTACGAGCAGTACTTC. Its protein product is CASSLGAPVTYEQYF.